The 22 T cell receptor beta chains below all came from one sample that was sequenced in a study of T-cell reconstitution after alpha-beta-depleted transplantation in children. TCRbeta library construction was performed incorporating unique molecular identifiers. Via MiXCR, TCRdb re-called the PCR reads, giving one row per CDR3 protein. The sample holds about a million distinct CDR3 sequences, about 31% seen once. The material sequenced was PBMCs, mostly from graft donor cells, taken 360 days after TCRalphabeta/CD19-depleted stem cell transplant. These receptors were collected from a boy less than two years old who had a stem cell transplant for SCID, so the T cells may come from the graft donor.

The chain carries TRBV5-1 and TRBJ1-1, with 8 bases matching TRBD1. The CDR3 has 16 amino acids. Per the germline V gene, CDR1 is SGHRS and CDR2 is YFSETQ. J was trimmed by 6 bases and V by 0 bases; bases with no gene match: 10. CDR3 nucleotides: TGCGCCAGCAGCTTGGTCCAGGGGGCCAGGGCGCCTGAAGCTTTCTTT. Residues: CASSLVQGARAPEAFF.

The rearrangement uses TRBV9 and TRBJ2-3; tentative D call: TRBD2 (6 bases). V was cut by 0 bases and J by 6 bases, with 11 bases left in between. From germline, CDR1 is SGDLS and CDR2 YYNGEE. The CDR3 loop spans 14 amino acids. The CDR3: CASSVDGGADTQYF. The CDR3 DNA reads as TGTGCCAGCAGCGTAGATGGCGGGGCCGATACGCAGTATTTT. Full variable domain (rest looked up from reference TRBV9 and TRBJ2-3): DSGVTQTPKHLITATGQRVTLRCSPRSGDLSVYWYQQSLDQGLQFLIQYYNGEERAKGNILERFSAQQFPDLHSELNLSSLELGDSALYFCASSVDGGADTQYFGPGTRLTVL.

This clonotype was picked up a small number of times. CDR3 DNA: TGTGCCATCAGTGAGTCCCTAGCGGGGGGGCCGAAGGAGACCCAGTACTTC. Its translation: CAISESLAGGPKETQYF. The chain employs TRBV10-3 and TRBJ2-5, with 12 bases that match TRBD2. J was trimmed by 5 bases and V by 0 bases; bases with no gene match: 7. The CDR3 runs to 17 residues. CDR1 is ENHRY, CDR2 SYGVKD, per germline.

The table lists this clonotype with a few counts. J is TRBJ2-3 and V is TRBV28, with 9 bases aligning to TRBD1. This CDR3 contains 16 residues. With V trimmed by 5 bases and J by 1 base, 7 bases remained unmatched. The V gene's germline CDR1 is MDHEN and CDR2 SYDVKM. DNA of the CDR3: TGTGCCAGCAGTCTAGGACAGGGGAAAGGCACAGATACGCAGTATTTT. Protein sequence: CASSLGQGKGTDTQYF.

In DNA form, the CDR3 reads TGCGCCAGCAGCCAAGTCGGTGGAGTTGGCTATGGCTACACCTTC. Protein sequence: CASSQVGGVGYGYTF. The V gene is TRBV4-1, the J gene TRBJ1-2, with D hard to call. Germline lookup yields CDR1 MGHRA and CDR2 YSYEKL. Trimming left V 1 base short and J 4 bases short, with 13 bases between. CDR3 size: 15 residues.

There are a few counts of this clonotype. The J gene is TRBJ2-7, the V gene TRBV9; weak D call: TRBD2 (7 bases). CDR1 SGDLS and CDR2 YYNGEE come from the germline V gene. CDR3 size: 15 residues. The V end was cut by 2 bases, the J end by 3 bases, with 15 bases between. CDR3 DNA sequence: TGTGCCAGCAGCGTTTCCTGGGGGGGCCACTACGAGCAGTACTTC. The encoded protein is CASSVSWGGHYEQYF.

This clonotype was counted ten times or more. The chain combines TRBV3-1 with TRBJ2-7, with D perhaps TRBD2 (5 bases). Germline V gives CDR1 LGHDT, CDR2 YNNKEL (reference sequence). V was clipped by 2 bases and J by 4 bases, with 6 bases between them. This CDR3 is 12 amino acids long. CDR3 region: CASSQTGYEQYF. The CDR3 region has the DNA TGTGCCAGCAGCCAAACGGGGTACGAGCAGTACTTC.

This chain links TRBV2 with TRBJ2-1; 7 nucleotides match TRBD1. CDR3 length: 14 amino acids. The V segment lost 7 bases and the J segment 5 bases; nucleotides outside the gene matches: 8. Germline CDR1 and CDR2: SNHLY and FYNNEI. CDR3 protein: CASNVRGLHNEQFF. The CDR3 bases are TGTGCCAGCAACGTGAGGGGGCTTCACAATGAGCAGTTCTTC.

The chain has TRBV4-3 and TRBJ2-3, with D tentatively TRBD1 or TRBD2 (6 bases each). Germline-derived CDR1 and CDR2 are LGHNA and YSLEER. There are 15 residues in the CDR3. V dropped 1 base and J dropped 5 bases, with 13 bases sitting between them. CDR3 in DNA: TGCGCCAGCAGCCAAGGTCGGGGGCTGGGAGATACGCAGTATTTT. Translated: CASSQGRGLGDTQYF.

This clonotype came up a few times. This chain joins TRBV5-1 and TRBJ2-5; D is uncertain. The CDR3 is made up of 14 amino acids. Germline CDR1 and CDR2: SGHRS and YFSETQ. Trimming cost V 1 base and J 1 base, with 8 bases left between them. CDR3: CASSLYGSQETQYF. The CDR3, as DNA: TGCGCCAGCAGCTTGTACGGATCCCAAGAGACCCAGTACTTC.

This clonotype appeared a few times. The chain joins TRBV29-1 to TRBJ2-1, with D possibly matching TRBD1 (6 bases). V gave up 4 bases and J gave up 5 bases, with 15 bases separating them. The germline gives CDR1 SQVTM, CDR2 ANQGSEA. The CDR3 runs to 14 residues. CDR3 sequence reads: CSVGAGVLNNEQFF. The CDR3 DNA sequence: TGCAGCGTTGGTGCAGGGGTTCTAAACAATGAGCAGTTCTTC.

This clonotype was seen more than once but under ten times. V is TRBV20-1 and J is TRBJ2-5; TRBD2 aligns across 8 bases. Germline V gives CDR1 DFQATT, CDR2 SNEGSKA (reference sequence). V dropped 3 bases and J dropped 6; count of bases not matched to a gene: 9. The CDR3 spans 14 residues. The CDR3 DNA reads TGCAGTGCTAGTGGGCCTAGCGGGTGGCAGACCCAGTACTTC. This codes for CSASGPSGWQTQYF.

This chain uses TRBV28 with TRBJ1-4; D is undetermined. The CDR3 is 15 residues long. V lost 5 bases to trimming and J lost 3 bases, with 13 bases between them. Germline V lookup: CDR1 MDHEN, CDR2 SYDVKM. CDR3 protein: CASSLKGRANEKLFF. CDR3 DNA sequence: TGTGCCAGCAGTCTTAAAGGACGGGCTAATGAAAAACTGTTTTTT.

This chain connects TRBV29-1 to TRBJ2-6, with 8 bases identical to TRBD1. The CDR3 spans 17 residues. Germline values: CDR1 SQVTM, CDR2 ANQGSEA. V shed 7 bases, J shed 0 bases, and the junction held 11 bases outside the gene matches. CDR3 bases: TGCAGCGGTACTACCGGGACAGGACCCTCTGGGGCCAACGTCCTGACTTTC. Translating gives CSGTTGTGPSGANVLTF.

This chain uses TRBV9 with TRBJ2-7, with 12 bases fitting TRBD2. CDR3 length: 15 residues. Germline V CDR1 and CDR2: SGDLS, YYNGEE. V was pared by 3 bases and J by 5 bases, with 6 bases of the junction left unmatched. CDR3 sequence: CASSASGGARNEQYF. In DNA form, the CDR3 reads TGTGCCAGCAGCGCTAGCGGGGGGGCTCGGAACGAGCAGTACTTC.

The table lists this clonotype with a few counts. CDR3 sequence reads: CASTSSGQGGGNEQFF. CDR3 bases: TGTGCCAGCACCTCCTCTGGACAGGGAGGAGGCAATGAGCAGTTCTTC. The V call is TRBV28, the J call TRBJ2-1; TRBD1 matches at 8 bases. The V gene end was trimmed by 7 bases and the J gene end by 6 bases; junction bases not matched to a gene: 14. This CDR3 contains 16 residues. In germline, CDR1 is MDHEN, CDR2 SYDVKM.

In this sample, this clonotype turned up a few times. This chain joins TRBV27 and TRBJ2-7; D is unclear. Trimming took off 6 bases at V and 3 bases at J, with 15 bases between the two ends. The CDR3 consists of 14 residues. Germline V CDR1 and CDR2: MNHEY, SMNVEV (reference sequence). For the CDR3, the DNA is TGTGCCAGCAGGATTCGGTCCTCGTACTACGAGCAGTACTTC. This gives the protein CASRIRSSYYEQYF.

This sequence joins TRBV12-3 or TRBV12-4 and TRBJ2-3, with TRBD2 matching over 8 bases. The CDR3 spans 19 residues. Trimming took 5 bases from V and 3 from J; bases not matched to a gene: 19. CDR3 in amino acids: CASSRNPGGRLGGTDTQYF. In DNA, the CDR3 is TGTGCCAGCAGTCGAAACCCGGGGGGGAGACTCGGGGGTACAGATACGCAGTATTTT.

This clonotype was counted ten times or more. The chain recombines TRBV7-9 with TRBJ2-5; weak D call: TRBD1 (6 bases). CDR1 is SEHNR and CDR2 is FQNEAQ in the germline V gene (reference sequence). Deletions cut 6 bases from V and 5 bases from J, with 19 bases between. The CDR3 is 15 residues long. CDR3 amino acids: CASRSPPTRGETQYF. The CDR3 DNA reads TGTGCCAGCAGGAGCCCCCCCACAAGGGGGGAGACCCAGTACTTC. Together with reference TRBV7-9 and TRBJ2-5, the CDR3 gives the full variable domain: DTGVSQNPRHKITKRGQNVTFRCDPISEHNRLYWYRQTLGQGPEFLTYFQNEAQLEKSRLLSDRFSAERPKGSFSTLEIQRTEQGDSAMYLCASRSPPTRGETQYFGPGTRLLVL.

This rearrangement joins TRBV27 to TRBJ1-1; weak D call: TRBD1 (5 bases). Germline V gene lookup returns CDR1 MNHEY and CDR2 SMNVEV (reference sequence). The CDR3 runs to 13 residues. V shed 11 bases and J shed 0 bases, with 13 bases lying between them. As DNA, the CDR3 is TGTGCCGTTGCCGACAGCCTGAACACTGAAGCTTTCTTT. It translates to CAVADSLNTEAFF.

The J gene is TRBJ2-1, the V gene TRBV9, with D possibly matching TRBD2 (6 bases). V was shortened by 3 bases and J by 8 bases, with 18 bases between the two germline ends. The V gene's germline CDR1 is SGDLS and CDR2 YYNGEE. The CDR3 extends over 15 amino acids. The CDR3 DNA is TGTGCCAGCAGCGCGGGAAGCGGGCCCGGGGATGAGCAGTTCTTC. It encodes CASSAGSGPGDEQFF.

In regard to this clonotype: With only one base between it and a far larger clone, this is likely a read error. V is TRBV3-1 and J is TRBJ2-1; D remains unclear. Trimming stripped 4 bases from V and 3 bases from J, with 4 bases between. The CDR3 spans 12 residues. Germline CDR1 reads LGHDT; CDR2 reads YNNKEL (reference sequence). The CDR3 coding sequence is TGTGCCAGCAGCCGGAACTACAATGAGCAGTTCTTC. This gives the protein CASSRNYNEQFF.